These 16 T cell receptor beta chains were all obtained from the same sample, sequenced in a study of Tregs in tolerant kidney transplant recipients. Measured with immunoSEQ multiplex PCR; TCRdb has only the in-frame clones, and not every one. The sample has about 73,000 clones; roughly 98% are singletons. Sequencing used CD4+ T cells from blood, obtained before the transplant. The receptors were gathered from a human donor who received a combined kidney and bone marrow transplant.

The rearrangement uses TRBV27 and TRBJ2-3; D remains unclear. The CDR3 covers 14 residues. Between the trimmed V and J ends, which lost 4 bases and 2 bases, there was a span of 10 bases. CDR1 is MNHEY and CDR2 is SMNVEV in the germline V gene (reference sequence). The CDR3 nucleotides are TGTGCCAGCAGTTCTGCGCGGTACACAGATACGCAGTATTTT. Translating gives CASSSARYTDTQYF.

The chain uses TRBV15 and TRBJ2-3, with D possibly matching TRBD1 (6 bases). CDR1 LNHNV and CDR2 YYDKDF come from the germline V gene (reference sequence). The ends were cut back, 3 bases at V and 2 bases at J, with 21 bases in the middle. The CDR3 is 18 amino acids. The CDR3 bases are TGTGCCACCAGCAGGGAGTCTCGGGGCAGGGGCTACACAGATACGCAGTATTTT. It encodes CATSRESRGRGYTDTQYF.

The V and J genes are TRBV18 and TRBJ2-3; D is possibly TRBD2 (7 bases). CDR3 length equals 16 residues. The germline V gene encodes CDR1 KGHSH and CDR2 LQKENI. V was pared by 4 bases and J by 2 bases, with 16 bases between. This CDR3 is CASSRTMGGPTDTQYF. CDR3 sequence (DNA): TGTGCCAGCTCACGCACAATGGGGGGGCCCACAGATACGCAGTATTTT.

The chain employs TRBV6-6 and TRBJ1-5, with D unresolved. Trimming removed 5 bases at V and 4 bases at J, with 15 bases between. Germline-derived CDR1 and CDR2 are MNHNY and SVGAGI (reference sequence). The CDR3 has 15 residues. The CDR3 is CASSNGRPPNQPQHF. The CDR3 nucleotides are TGTGCCAGCAGTAACGGGAGACCGCCAAATCAGCCCCAGCATTTT.

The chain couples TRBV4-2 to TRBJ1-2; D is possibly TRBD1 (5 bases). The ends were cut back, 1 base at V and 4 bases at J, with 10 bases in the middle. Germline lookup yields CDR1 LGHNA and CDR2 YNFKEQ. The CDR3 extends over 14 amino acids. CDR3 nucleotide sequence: TGTGCCAGCAGCCAAGGGCGGGGGAGCTATGGCTACACCTTC. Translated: CASSQGRGSYGYTF.

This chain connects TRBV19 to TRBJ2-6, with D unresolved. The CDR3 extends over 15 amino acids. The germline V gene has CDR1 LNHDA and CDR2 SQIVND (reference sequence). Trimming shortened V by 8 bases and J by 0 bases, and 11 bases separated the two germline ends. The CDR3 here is CASGRSSSGANVLTF. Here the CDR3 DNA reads TGTGCCAGTGGTAGGTCCAGCTCTGGGGCCAACGTCCTGACTTTC.

In nucleotides, the CDR3 is TGCGCCAGCAGCCAGAGGACTAGCGGGGGGGGAGATACGCAGTATTTT. Amino acids: CASSQRTSGGGDTQYF. The rearrangement uses TRBV4-3 and TRBJ2-3; 15 nucleotides line up with TRBD2. V dropped 3 bases and J dropped 5; count of bases not matched to a gene: 3. Germline assignment: CDR1 LGHNA and CDR2 YSLEER. The CDR3 covers 16 residues.

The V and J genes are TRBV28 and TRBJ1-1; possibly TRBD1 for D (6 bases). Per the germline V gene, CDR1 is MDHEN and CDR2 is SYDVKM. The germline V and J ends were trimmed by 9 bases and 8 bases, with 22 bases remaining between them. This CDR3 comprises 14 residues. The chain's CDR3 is CASTPPPTGREAFF. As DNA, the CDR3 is TGTGCCAGTACCCCTCCGCCGACAGGAAGAGAAGCTTTCTTT.

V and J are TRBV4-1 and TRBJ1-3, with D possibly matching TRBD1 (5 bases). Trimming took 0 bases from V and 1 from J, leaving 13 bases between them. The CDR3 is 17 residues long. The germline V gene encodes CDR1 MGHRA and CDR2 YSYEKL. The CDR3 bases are TGCGCCAGCAGCCAAGAACTCGTGACAGTTTCTGGAAACACCATATATTTT. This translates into CASSQELVTVSGNTIYF.

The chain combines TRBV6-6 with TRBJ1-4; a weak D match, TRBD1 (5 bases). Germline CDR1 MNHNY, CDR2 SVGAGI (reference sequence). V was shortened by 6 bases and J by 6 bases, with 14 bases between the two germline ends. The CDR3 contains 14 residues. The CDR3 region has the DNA TGTGCCAGCAGCCCCCTTAGGGGCGATGAAAAACTGTTTTTT. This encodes CASSPLRGDEKLFF.

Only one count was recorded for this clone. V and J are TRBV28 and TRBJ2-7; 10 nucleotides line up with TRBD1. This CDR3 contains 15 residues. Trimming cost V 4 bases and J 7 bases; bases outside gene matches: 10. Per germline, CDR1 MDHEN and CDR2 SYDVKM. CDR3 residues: CASSYPDRGLGEQYF. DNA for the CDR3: TGTGCCAGCAGTTACCCCGACAGGGGGCTAGGTGAGCAGTACTTC.

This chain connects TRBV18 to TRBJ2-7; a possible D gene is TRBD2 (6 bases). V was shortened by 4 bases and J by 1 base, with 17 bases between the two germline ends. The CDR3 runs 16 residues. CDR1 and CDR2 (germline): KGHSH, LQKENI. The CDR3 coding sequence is TGTGCCAGCTCACGCTGGGGGGTACTAGATTCCTACGAGCAGTACTTC. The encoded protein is CASSRWGVLDSYEQYF.

The CDR3 spells CASSYTGQGLAGYTF. In DNA form, the CDR3 reads TGTGCCAGCAGCTACACGGGACAGGGCCTCGCTGGCTACACCTTC. This chain links TRBV2 with TRBJ1-2, with TRBD1 matching over 9 bases. Germline V gene sequence: CDR1 SNHLY, CDR2 FYNNEI. Trimming at V came to 6 bases and at J to 7 bases, leaving 12 bases not matched to a gene. The CDR3 runs to 15 residues.

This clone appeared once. The CDR3 region has the DNA TGCGCCAGCAGCCAAGCGGGGGGGATATCCTACAATGAGCAGTTCTTC. This encodes CASSQAGGISYNEQFF. V is TRBV4-1 and J is TRBJ2-1, with 8 bases identical to TRBD2. The V segment lost 1 base and the J segment 1 base; nucleotides outside the gene matches: 3. CDR1 MGHRA and CDR2 YSYEKL come from the germline V gene. The CDR3 has 16 amino acids.

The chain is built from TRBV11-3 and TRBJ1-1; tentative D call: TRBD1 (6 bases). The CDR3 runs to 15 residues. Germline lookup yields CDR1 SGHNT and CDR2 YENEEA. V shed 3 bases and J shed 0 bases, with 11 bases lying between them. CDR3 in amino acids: CASSLTGSMNTEAFF. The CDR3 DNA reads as TGTGCCAGCAGCTTGACAGGATCCATGAACACTGAAGCTTTCTTT.

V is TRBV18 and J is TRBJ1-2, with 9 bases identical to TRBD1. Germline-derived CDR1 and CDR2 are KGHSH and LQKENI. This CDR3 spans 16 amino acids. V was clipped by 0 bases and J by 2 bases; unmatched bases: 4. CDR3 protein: CASSPPRDRVNYGYTF. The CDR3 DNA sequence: TGTGCCAGCTCACCACCTCGGGACAGGGTAAACTATGGCTACACCTTC.